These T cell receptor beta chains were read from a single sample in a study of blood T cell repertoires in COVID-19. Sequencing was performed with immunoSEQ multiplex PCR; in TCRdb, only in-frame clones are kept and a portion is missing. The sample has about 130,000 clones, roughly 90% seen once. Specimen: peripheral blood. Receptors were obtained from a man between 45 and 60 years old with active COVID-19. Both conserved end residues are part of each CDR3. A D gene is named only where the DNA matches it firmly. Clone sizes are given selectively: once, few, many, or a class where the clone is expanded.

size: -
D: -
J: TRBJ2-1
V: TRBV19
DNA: TGTGCCAGTAGTATACTAGGGGGTTGGGACAATGAGCAGTTCTTC
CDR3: CASSILGGWDNEQFF

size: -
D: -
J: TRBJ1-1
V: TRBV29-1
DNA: TGCAGCGTTGGCCAGGGAAAAACTGAAGCTTTCTTT
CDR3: CSVGQGKTEAFF

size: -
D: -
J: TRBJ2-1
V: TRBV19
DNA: TGTGCCAGTAGGATCCCCAGTGTCGATGAGCAGTTCTTC
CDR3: CASRIPSVDEQFF

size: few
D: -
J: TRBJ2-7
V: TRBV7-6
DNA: TGTGCCAGCAGCTTAGGTAGCAGTGGAGTCCCCTACGAGCAGTACTTC
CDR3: CASSLGSSGVPYEQYF

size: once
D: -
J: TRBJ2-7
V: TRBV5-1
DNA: TGCGCCAGCAGCTTGGCCTCGGCAGGGTCCTACGAGCAGTACTTC
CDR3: CASSLASAGSYEQYF

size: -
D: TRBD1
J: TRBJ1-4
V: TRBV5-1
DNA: TGCGCCAGCAGCTTGGTCGGGACAGAAAATGAAAAACTGTTTTTT
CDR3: CASSLVGTENEKLFF

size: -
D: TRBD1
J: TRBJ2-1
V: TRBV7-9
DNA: TGTGCCAGCAGCTTAGGGACAGGGGATTACAATGAGCAGTTCTTC
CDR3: CASSLGTGDYNEQFF

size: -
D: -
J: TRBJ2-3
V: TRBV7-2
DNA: TGTGCCAGCAGACGTCGAGGCGGGAACACAGATACGCAGTATTTT
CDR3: CASRRRGGNTDTQYF

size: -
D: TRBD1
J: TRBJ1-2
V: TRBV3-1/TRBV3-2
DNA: TGTGCCAGCACCTTTGGACAGGGATATGGCTACACCTTC
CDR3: CASTFGQGYGYTF

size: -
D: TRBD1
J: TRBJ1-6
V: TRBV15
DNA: TGTGCCACCAGCGGCCGACAGGGAAATAATTCACCCCTCCACTTT
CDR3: CATSGRQGNNSPLHF

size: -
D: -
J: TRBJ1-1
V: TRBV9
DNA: TGTGCCAGCAGCGTAGATGGCAGGCCGAACACTGAAGCTTTCTTT
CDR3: CASSVDGRPNTEAFF

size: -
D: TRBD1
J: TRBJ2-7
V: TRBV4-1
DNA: TGCGCCAGCAGCCGCGGGACAGGGGTTAACGAGCAGTACTTC
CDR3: CASSRGTGVNEQYF

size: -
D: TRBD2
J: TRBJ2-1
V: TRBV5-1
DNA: TGCGCCAGCAGCTTGGATCGGGGGGGCCAAAACAATGAGCAGTTCTTC
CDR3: CASSLDRGGQNNEQFF

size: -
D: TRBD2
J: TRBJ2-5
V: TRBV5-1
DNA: TGCGCCAGCAGCCCCGGGACTAGCGGGAGGGCCCAAGAGACCCAGTACTTC
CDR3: CASSPGTSGRAQETQYF

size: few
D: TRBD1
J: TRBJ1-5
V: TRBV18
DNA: TGTGCCAGCCAGGGGGAAGGGGAACAGCCCCAGCATTTT
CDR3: CASQGEGEQPQHF

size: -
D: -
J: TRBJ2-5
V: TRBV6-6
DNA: TGTGCCAGCAAGGGGTCGGCAGAGACCCAGTACTTC
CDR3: CASKGSAETQYF

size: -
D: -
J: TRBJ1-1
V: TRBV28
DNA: TGTGCCAGCAGTTTAGGTGGGAGCAAGACTGAAGCTTTCTTT
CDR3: CASSLGGSKTEAFF

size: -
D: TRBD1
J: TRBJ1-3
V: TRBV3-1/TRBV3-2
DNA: TGTGCCAGCAGCAGAGTCACAGGGGGTGGAAACACCATATATTTT
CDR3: CASSRVTGGGNTIYF

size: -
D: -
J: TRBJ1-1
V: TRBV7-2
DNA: TGTGCCAGCAGTTTGATACAGGGGAACACTGAAGCTTTCTTT
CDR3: CASSLIQGNTEAFF

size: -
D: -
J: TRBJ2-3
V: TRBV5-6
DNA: TGTGCCAGCAGCTTGGCCCTCGGGACTTCGATAGATACGCAGTATTTT
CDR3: CASSLALGTSIDTQYF

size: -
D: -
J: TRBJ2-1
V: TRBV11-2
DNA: TGTGCCAGCAGCTTACGGACTTACTACAATGAGCAGTTCTTC
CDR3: CASSLRTYYNEQFF

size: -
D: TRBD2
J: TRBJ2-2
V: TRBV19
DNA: TGTGCCAGTAGCCCCAAGCGGGAGTCCCCTGGACAAAACACCGGGGAGCTGTTTTTT
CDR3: CASSPKRESPGQNTGELFF

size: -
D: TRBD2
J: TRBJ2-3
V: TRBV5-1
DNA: TGCGCCAGCAGCCGGGGGACTAGCGGGCCGAGCACAGATACGCAGTATTTT
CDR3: CASSRGTSGPSTDTQYF

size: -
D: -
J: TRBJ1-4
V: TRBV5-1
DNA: TGCGCCAGCAGCTCCGGGAGGGGTCGGGAAAAACTGTTTTTT
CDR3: CASSSGRGREKLFF

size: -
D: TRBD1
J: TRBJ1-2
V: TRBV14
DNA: TGTGCCAGCAGCCCCACAGGGGATGGCTACACCTTC
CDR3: CASSPTGDGYTF

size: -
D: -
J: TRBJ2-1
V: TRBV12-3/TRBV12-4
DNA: TGTGCCAGCGACGTAGCGGCGGGAAATGAGCAGTTCTTC
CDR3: CASDVAAGNEQFF

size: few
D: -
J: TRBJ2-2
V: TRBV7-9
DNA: TGTGCCAGCAGCTTAGTACAGGCGGGGACCGGGGAGCTGTTTTTT
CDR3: CASSLVQAGTGELFF

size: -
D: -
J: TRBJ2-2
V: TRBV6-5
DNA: TGTGCCAGCAGTTACTCGTGGGCAGAGAACACCGGGGAGCTGTTTTTT
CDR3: CASSYSWAENTGELFF

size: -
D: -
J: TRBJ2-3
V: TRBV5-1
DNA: TGCGCCAGCAGCAAAGGACAGTCCACAGATACGCAGTATTTT
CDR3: CASSKGQSTDTQYF

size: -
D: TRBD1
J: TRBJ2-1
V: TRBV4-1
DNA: TGCGCCAGCAGCCAAGGACAGGGGGCTAACAATGAGCAGTTCTTC
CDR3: CASSQGQGANNEQFF

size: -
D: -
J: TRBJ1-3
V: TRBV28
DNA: TGTGCCAGCAGTTTAGGCGGGATCTCTGGAAACACCATATATTTT
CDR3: CASSLGGISGNTIYF

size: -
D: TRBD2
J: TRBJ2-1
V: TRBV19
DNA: TGTGCCAGTAGTATGGGACTAGCGGGAGAGATTACAAACAATGAGCAGTTCTTC
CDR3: CASSMGLAGEITNNEQFF

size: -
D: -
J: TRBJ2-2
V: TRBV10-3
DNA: TGTGCCATCAGCGGTCAGGGGAGCGGGGAGCTGTTTTTT
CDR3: CAISGQGSGELFF

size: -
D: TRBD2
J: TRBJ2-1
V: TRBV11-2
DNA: TGTGCCAGCAGCTTAGCTAGCGGGAGGAATGAGCAGTTCTTC
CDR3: CASSLASGRNEQFF

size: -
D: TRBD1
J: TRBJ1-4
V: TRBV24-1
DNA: TGTGCCACCAGTGATTTGGGGGACAGCGAGAAAAATGAAAAACTGTTTTTT
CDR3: CATSDLGDSEKNEKLFF

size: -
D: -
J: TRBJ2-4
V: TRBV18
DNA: TGTGCCAGCTCACCAACATTAGCCAAAAACATTCAGTACTTC
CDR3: CASSPTLAKNIQYF

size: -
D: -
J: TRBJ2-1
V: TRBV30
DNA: TGTGCCTGGAGTCCACCGAGCTCCTACAATGAGCAGTTCTTC
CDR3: CAWSPPSSYNEQFF

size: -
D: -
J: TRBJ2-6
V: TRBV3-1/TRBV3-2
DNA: TGTGCCAGCAGCCAATATTTAGCGGTAGAGGAGAGCTCTGGGGCCAACGTCCTGACTTTC
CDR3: CASSQYLAVEESSGANVLTF

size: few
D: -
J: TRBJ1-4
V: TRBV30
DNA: TGTGCCTGGAGTTCGATCGTCGTGGGCGAAAAACTGTTTTTT
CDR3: CAWSSIVVGEKLFF

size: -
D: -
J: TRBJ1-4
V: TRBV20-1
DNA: TGCAGTGCTAGTGTACAGGCTGTTAATGAAAAACTGTTTTTT
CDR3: CSASVQAVNEKLFF

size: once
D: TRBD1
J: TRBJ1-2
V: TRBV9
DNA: TGTGCCAGCAGCTCAAACAGGGGTTATGGCTACACCTTC
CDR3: CASSSNRGYGYTF

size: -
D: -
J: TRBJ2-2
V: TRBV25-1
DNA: TGTGCCAGCAGTTGGGGGGGCCACACCGGGGAGCTGTTTTTT
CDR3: CASSWGGHTGELFF

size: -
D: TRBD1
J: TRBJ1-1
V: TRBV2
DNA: TGTGCCAGCAGTGAAGCGGCGAGGGGACAGGGGTTT
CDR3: CASSEAARGQGF

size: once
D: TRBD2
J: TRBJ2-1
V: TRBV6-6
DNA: TGTGCCAGCAGCACACTACTAGCGGCGGCCTACAATGAGCAGTTCTTC
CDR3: CASSTLLAAAYNEQFF

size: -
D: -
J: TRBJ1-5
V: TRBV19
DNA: TGTGCCAGTAGTATTAAGACAGGCAGCCAGCCCCAGCATTTT
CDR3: CASSIKTGSQPQHF

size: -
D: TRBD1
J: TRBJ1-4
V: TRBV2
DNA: TGTGCCAGCACAACAAGGGGGGACAGTCAGGAAAAACTGTTTTTT
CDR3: CASTTRGDSQEKLFF

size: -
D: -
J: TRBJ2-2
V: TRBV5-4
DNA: TGTGCCAGCAGCCCAATAGGGGTGACCGGGGAGCTGTTTTTT
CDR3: CASSPIGVTGELFF

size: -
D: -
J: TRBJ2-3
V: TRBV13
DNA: TGTGCCAGCAGTACTGGGTATCTAGCGACCTCGAGGGATACGCAGTATTTT
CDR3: CASSTGYLATSRDTQYF

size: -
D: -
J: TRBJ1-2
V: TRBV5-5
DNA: TGTGCCAGCAGCCCACCGACAGGCTACTATGGCTACACCTTC
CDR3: CASSPPTGYYGYTF

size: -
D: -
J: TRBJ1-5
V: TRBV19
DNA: TGTGCCAGTAGTGAGAACAGCAATCAGCCCCAGCATTTT
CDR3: CASSENSNQPQHF

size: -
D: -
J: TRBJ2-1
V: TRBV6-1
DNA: TGTGCCAGCAGTGATGTATACAATGAGCAGTTCTTC
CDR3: CASSDVYNEQFF

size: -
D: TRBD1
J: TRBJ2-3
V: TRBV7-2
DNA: TGTGCCAGCAGCCGGGACCAGGGGGAGACGAATACGCAGTATTTT
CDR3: CASSRDQGETNTQYF

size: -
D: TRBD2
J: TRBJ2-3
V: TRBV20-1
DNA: TGCAGTGCTAGTGCAGGGACTAGCGGGACCTTGAGGGATACGCAGTATTTT
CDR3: CSASAGTSGTLRDTQYF

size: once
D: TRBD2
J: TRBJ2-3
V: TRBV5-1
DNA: TGCGCCAGCAGCCCGGGACTAGTTCGCACAGATACGCAGTATTTT
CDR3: CASSPGLVRTDTQYF